This TCR beta chain comes out of a study of control samples from healthy donors and cancer patients. The assay was immunoSEQ multiplex PCR, and TCRdb's table has in-frame clones only and misses some. This table holds approximately 180,000 clones, 94% found once. V was cut by 8 bases and J by 0 bases, with 19 bases left in between. The CDR3 runs 16 residues. CDR1 and CDR2 (germline): WNHNN, SYGVQD (reference sequence). The sample was blood. This TCR was sampled from a woman aged 18-29 years in good health. V gene TRBV10-1 combines with J gene TRBJ1-1; D remains ambiguous. As DNA, the CDR3 is TGCGCCAGCTCATCTAACCCGGACGGACTGAACACTGAAGCTTTCTTT. It translates to CASSSNPDGLNTEAFF.